This T cell receptor (beta chain) was retrieved from a study of early T cells in non-severe SARS-CoV-2 infection. Study summary: The input, bulk RNA from unsorted whole blood, was sequenced, and chains were unpaired.

With regard to this clonotype: The antigen remains unidentified.

Molecules of cDNA were individually given unique molecular identifiers that were attached to them. TCRdb redid the calling of the 5' RACE reads with MiXCR, one entry per CDR3 protein. The repertoire holds tens of thousands of distinct CDR3 sequences, with over 4.5% as singletons. The study, taken as a whole, reports: Clonotype matching in VDJdb favored anti-spike CD8 responses and did not capture private and CD4 specificities.

The CDR3 has 14 amino acids. The V end lost 3 bases, the J end lost 2 bases, and 11 bases lay between the germline ends. Germline CDR1 KGHSH, CDR2 LQKENI. The specimen sequenced was whole blood. The source is an adult who was a healthcare worker with PCR-confirmed SARS-CoV-2 infection or an uninfected control (not recorded which). The chain combines TRBV18 with TRBJ2-7; D possibly corresponds to TRBD2 (6 bases). CDR3 region: CASSPGAGPYEQYF. CDR3 bases: TGTGCCAGCTCACCGGGAGCGGGTCCCTACGAGCAGTACTTC.